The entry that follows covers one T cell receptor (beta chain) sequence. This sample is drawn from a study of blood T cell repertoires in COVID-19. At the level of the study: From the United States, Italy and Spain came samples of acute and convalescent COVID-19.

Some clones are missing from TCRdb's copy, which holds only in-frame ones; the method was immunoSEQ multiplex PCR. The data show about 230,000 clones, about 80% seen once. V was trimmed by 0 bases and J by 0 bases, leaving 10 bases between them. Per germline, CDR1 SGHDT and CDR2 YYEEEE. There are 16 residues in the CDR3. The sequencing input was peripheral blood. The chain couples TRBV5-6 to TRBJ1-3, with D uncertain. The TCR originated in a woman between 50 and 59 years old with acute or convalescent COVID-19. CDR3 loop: CASSLVPAGSGNTIYF. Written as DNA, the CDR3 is TGTGCCAGCAGCTTGGTTCCCGCAGGCTCTGGAAACACCATATATTTT. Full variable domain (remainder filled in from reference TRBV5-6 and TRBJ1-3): DAGVTQSPTHLIKTRGQQVTLRCSPKSGHDTVSWYQQALGQGPQFIFQYYEEEERQRGNFPDRFSGHQFPNYSSELNVNALLLGDSALYLCASSLVPAGSGNTIYFGEGSWLTVV.